The subject of this entry is one T cell receptor (beta chain). Its antigen is not yet known. No much larger clone exists at a distance of one base, and base qualities are not known. The sample originates from a study of T cell changes during pregnancy in multiple sclerosis (dated by TCRdb to the late 2010s). For the wider study: The study examined how the T cell repertoire changed over the course of pregnancy in women with multiple sclerosis.

Libraries were prepared through the immunoSEQ multiplex PCR assay. TCRdb holds this immuneACCESS table with in-frame rearrangements only. Some clones are missing; in checked studies, unresolved V genes explain under half, and the rest has no known cause. A total of roughly 40,000 clones appear in this sample, over 85% of them only once. The top ten clonotypes cover 0.95% to 1.5% of the sample. For CDR1 and CDR2, the germline V gene (reference sequence) lists SEHNR and FQNEAQ. The CDR3 goes from the cysteine to the phenylalanine over 19 residues. The CDR3 DNA has 57 bases and is translated from base 1. V sheds 1 base and J sheds 5 bases, leaving 27 bases between their ends.

The material was peripheral blood, obtained before pregnancy. The clonotype originates from a female donor with multiple sclerosis, enrolled in a pregnancy study. The chain couples TRBV7-9 to TRBJ2-7, with TRBD1 tentatively as D gene (6 bases match). CDR3 protein: CASSLVSPRIGGVEDEQYF. The nucleotide sequence reads TGTGCCAGCAGCTTAGTGTCTCCGCGGATAGGGGGAGTGGAAGACGAGCAGTACTTC.